This TCR beta chain was identified in a study of control samples from healthy donors and cancer patients. Only in-frame clones appear in the TCRdb table, and some are missing; sequencing was by immunoSEQ multiplex PCR. The repertoire consists of 150,000 or so clones, with approximately 86% occurring once and the leading ten covering approximately 1.7%. The CDR3 is made up of 14 amino acids. V gave up 4 bases and J gave up 0 bases, with 7 bases separating them. Germline CDR1 KGHSH, CDR2 LQKENI. The chain couples TRBV18 to TRBJ1-3; D remains ambiguous. Sequencing was done on a sample of blood. The sequence was obtained from a man between 18 and 29 years old in good health. The CDR3 loop is CASSLESSGNTIYF. Written as DNA, the CDR3 is TGTGCCAGCTCACTGGAATCCTCTGGAAACACCATATATTTT.